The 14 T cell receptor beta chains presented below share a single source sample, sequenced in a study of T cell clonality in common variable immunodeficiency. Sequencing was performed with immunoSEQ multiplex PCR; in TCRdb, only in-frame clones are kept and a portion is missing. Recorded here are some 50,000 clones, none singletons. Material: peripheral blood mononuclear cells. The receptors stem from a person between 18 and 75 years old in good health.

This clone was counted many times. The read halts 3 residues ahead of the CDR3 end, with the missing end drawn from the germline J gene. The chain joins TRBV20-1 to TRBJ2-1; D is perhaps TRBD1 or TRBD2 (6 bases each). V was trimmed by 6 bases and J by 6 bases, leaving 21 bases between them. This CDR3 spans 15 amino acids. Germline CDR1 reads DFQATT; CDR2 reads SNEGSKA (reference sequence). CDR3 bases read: TGCAGTGCGTGGTGGGGCGGAGGAGGGGGCAATGAG. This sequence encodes CSAWWGGGGGNE. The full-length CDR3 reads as CSAWWGGGGGNEQFF.

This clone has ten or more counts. The CDR3 sequence: CASSWTGGSETQYF. The covered CDR3 bases are TGTGCCAGCAGCTGGACAGGGGGCTCGGAGACC. J is TRBJ2-5 and V is TRBV7-2, with 11 bases that match TRBD1. The CDR3 end lies 3 residues beyond the end of the read and is filled in from the germline J gene. The CDR3 consists of 14 residues. Germline trimming cut 4 bases from V and 5 bases from J; bases unmatched to any gene: 3. The germline V gene encodes CDR1 SGHTA and CDR2 FQGNSA.

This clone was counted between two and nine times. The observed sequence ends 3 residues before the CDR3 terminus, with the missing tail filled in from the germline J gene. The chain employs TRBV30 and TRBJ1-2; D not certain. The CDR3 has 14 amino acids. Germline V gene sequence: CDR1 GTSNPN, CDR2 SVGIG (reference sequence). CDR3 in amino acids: CAWIAGALYNDYTF. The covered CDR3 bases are TGTGCCTGGATAGCGGGAGCCCTCTACAATGAC.

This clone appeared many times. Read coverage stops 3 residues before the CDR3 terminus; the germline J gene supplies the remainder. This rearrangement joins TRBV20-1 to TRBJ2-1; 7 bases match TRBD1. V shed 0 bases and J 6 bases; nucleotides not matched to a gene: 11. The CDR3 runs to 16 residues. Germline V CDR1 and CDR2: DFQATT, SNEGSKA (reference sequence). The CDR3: CSARDPMRDSSNEQFF. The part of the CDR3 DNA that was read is TGCAGTGCTAGAGACCCGATGAGGGACAGTAGCAATGAG.

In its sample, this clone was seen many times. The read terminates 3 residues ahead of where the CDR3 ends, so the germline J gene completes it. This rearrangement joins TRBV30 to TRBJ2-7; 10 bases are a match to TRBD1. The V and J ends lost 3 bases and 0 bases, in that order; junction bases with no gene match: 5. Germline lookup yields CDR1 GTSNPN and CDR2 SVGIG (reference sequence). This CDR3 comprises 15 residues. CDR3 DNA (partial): TGTGCCTGGAGGGGACAGGGGAGATCCTCCTACGAG. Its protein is CAWRGQGRSSYE. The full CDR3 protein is CAWRGQGRSSYEQYF.

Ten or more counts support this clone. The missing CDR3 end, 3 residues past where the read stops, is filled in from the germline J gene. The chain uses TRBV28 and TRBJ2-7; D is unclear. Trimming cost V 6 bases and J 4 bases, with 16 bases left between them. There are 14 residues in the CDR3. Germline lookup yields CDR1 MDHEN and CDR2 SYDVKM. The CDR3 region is CASSFIFRFYEQYF. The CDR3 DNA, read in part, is TGTGCCAGCAGCTTCATTTTCCGGTTTTACGAG.

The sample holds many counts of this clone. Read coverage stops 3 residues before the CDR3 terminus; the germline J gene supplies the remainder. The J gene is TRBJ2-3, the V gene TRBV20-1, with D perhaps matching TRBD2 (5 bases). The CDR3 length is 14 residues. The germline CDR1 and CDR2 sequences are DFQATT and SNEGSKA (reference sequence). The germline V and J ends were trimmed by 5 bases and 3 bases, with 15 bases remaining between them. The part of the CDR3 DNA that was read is TGCAGTGCTCCACTAGGCTTCGGTACAGATACG. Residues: CSAPLGFGTDT. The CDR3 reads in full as CSAPLGFGTDTQYF.

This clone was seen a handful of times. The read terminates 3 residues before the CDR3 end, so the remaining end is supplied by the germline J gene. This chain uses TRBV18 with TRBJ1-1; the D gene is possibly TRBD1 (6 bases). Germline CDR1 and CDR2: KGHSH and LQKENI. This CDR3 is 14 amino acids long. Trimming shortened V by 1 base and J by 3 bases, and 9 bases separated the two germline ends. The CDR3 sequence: CASSPRTDDTEAFF. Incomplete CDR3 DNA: TGTGCCAGCTCACCACGGACAGATGACACTGAA.

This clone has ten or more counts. The CDR3 DNA, read in part, is TGTGCCAGCAGCTCCACCTTAGGGGCGTCGGGCATT. It specifies CASSSTLGASGI. The entire CDR3 protein reads CASSSTLGASGIQYF. The V gene is TRBV7-6, the J gene TRBJ2-4; tentative D call: TRBD1 (5 bases). The read ends 3 residues shy of where the CDR3 ends; the end is completed using the germline J gene. The CDR3 consists of 15 residues. The V end was cut by 4 bases, the J end by 9 bases, with 19 bases between. CDR1 is SGHVS and CDR2 is FNYEAQ in the germline V gene.

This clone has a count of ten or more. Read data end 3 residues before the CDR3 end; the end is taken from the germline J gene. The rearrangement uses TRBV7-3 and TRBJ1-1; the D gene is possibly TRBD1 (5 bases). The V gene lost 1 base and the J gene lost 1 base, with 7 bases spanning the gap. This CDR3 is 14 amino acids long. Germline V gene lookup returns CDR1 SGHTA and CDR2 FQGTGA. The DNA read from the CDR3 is TGTGCCAGCAGCTTAAGCGGGGCGAACACTGAA. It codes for CASSLSGANTE. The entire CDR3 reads CASSLSGANTEAFF.

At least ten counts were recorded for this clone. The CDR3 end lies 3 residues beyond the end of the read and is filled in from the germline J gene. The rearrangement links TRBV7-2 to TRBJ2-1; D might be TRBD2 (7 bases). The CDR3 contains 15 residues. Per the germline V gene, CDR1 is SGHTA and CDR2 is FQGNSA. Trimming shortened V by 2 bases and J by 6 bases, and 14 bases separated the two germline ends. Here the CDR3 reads CASSLNGGPINEQFF. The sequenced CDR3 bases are TGTGCCAGCAGCTTAAACGGGGGGCCCATCAATGAG.

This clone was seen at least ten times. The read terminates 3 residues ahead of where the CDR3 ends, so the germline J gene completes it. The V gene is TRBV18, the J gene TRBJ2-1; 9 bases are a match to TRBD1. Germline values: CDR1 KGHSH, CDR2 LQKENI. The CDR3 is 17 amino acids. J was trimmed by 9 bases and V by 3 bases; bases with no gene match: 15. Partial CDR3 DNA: TGTGCCAGCTCACCTCACGAGGGGACAGGGCGCGTTTTTGAG. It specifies CASSPHEGTGRVFE. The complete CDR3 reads CASSPHEGTGRVFEQFF.

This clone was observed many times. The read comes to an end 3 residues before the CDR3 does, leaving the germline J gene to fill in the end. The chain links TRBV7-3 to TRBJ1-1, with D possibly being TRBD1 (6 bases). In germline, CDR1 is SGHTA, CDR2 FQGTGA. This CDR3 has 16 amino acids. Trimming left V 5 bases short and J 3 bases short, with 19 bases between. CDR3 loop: CASSRGGSRGDTEAFF. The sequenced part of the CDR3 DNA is TGTGCCAGCAGCCGGGGTGGGAGCAGGGGAGACACTGAA.

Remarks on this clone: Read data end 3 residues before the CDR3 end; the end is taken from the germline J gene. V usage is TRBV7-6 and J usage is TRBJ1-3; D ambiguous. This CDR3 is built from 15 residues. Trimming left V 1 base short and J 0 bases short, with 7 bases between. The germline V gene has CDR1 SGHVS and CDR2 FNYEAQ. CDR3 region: CASSLERASGNTIYF. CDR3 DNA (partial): TGTGCCAGCAGCTTAGAAAGAGCCTCTGGAAACACC. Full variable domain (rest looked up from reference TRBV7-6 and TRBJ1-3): GAGVSQSPRYKVTKRGQDVALRCDPISGHVSLYWYRQALGQGPEFLTYFNYEAQQDKSGLPNDRFSAERPEGSISTLTIQRTEQRDSAMYRCASSLERASGNTIYFGEGSWLTVV.